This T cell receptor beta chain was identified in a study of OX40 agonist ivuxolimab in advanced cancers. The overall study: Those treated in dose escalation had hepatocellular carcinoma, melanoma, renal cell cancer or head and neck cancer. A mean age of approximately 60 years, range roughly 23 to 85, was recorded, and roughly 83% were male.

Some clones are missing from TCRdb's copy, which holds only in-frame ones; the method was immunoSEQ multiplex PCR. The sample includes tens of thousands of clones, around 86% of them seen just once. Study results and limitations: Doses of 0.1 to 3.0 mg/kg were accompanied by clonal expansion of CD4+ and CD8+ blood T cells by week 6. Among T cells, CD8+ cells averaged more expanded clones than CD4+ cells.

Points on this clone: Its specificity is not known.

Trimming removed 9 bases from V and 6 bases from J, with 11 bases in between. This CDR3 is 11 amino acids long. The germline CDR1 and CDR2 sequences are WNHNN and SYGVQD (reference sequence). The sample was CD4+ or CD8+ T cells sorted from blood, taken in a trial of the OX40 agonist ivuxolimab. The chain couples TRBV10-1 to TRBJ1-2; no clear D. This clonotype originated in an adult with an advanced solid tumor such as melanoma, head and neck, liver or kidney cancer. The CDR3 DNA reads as TGCGCCAGTGGAGAGTCTAATGGCTACACCTTC. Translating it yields CASGESNGYTF.